This T cell receptor beta chain was retrieved from a study of early T cells in non-severe SARS-CoV-2 infection. Study as a whole: Sequencing was performed on bulk RNA from unsorted whole blood, leaving chains unpaired.

The table lists this clonotype with many counts. Antigen specificity is unknown. Each single cDNA molecule received a unique molecular identifier. TCRdb analysed the 5' RACE reads with MiXCR anew, one entry per CDR3 protein. The data contain under 85,000 distinct CDR3 sequences, over 4% of them singletons. The study's findings and limits: Sequences matched to VDJdb favored anti-spike CD8 responses, while private and CD4 specificities were missed.

This sequence was found in an adult who was a healthcare worker with PCR-confirmed SARS-CoV-2 infection or an uninfected control (not recorded which). Specimen: whole blood, collected at baseline.

CDR3 in DNA: TGTGCCAGCAGTGCGCGGATAAGAAGCACAGATACGCAGTATTTT. Its protein product is CASSARIRSTDTQYF. V and J are TRBV27 and TRBJ2-3; unclear D gene. Germline V lookup: CDR1 MNHEY, CDR2 SMNVEV (reference sequence). Trimming removed 5 bases at V and 0 bases at J, with 12 bases between. The CDR3 loop spans 15 amino acids.